This T cell receptor beta chain was captured by sequencing in a study of T cell repertoires in ileal Crohn's disease. Across the whole study: At postoperative colonoscopy, neoterminal ileum biopsies were taken as M6. Regarding the study as a whole: Within the first postoperative year, endoscopy came at median approximately 6.9 months. High-frequency clones were more common in sorted CD8 than CD4 cells.

Within the sample, this clone is medium-sized. The antigen is unknown. The germline V gene encodes CDR1 MNHEY and CDR2 SVGAGI. Trimming removed 2 bases from V and 0 bases from J, with 11 bases in between. The CDR3 length is 16 residues. TCRB immunosequencing input was around 460 nanograms of biopsy DNA per sample. Data came from immunoSEQ multiplex PCR; TCRdb stores just in-frame clones and leaves some out. The sample includes 9,500 to 11,000 clones, roughly 72% seen only once; the top ten take 7.7%. Described time point: neoterminal ileum biopsy at postoperative endoscopy, about 6 months after surgery.

This TCR was recovered from an adult with Crohn's disease. The rearrangement uses TRBV6-5 and TRBJ1-5, with TRBD1 as a possible D gene (5 bases). Material: ileal tissue. CDR3 region: CASSYGGGGSNQPQHF. The CDR3 nucleotides read TGTGCCAGCAGTTACGGCGGGGGAGGTAGCAATCAGCCCCAGCATTTT.